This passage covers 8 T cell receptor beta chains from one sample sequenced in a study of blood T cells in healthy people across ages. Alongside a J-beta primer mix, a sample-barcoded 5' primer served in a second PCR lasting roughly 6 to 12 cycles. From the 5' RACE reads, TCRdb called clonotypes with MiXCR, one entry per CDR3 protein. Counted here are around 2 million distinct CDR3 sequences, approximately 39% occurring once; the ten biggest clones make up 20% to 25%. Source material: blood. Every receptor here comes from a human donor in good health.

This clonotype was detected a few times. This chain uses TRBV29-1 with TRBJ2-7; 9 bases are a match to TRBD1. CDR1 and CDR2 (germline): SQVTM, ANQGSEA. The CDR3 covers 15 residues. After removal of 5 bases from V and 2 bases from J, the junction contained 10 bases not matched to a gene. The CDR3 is CSVLPAGTGTYEQYF. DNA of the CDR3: TGCAGCGTTCTCCCTGCCGGGACAGGGACCTACGAGCAGTACTTC.

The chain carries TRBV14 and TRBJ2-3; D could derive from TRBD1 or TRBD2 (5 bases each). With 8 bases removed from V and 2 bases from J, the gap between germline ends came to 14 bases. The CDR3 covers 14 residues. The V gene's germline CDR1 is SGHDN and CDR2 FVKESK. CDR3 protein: CASRSRGHTDTQYF. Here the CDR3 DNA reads TGTGCCAGCCGATCCCGGGGCCACACAGATACGCAGTATTTT.

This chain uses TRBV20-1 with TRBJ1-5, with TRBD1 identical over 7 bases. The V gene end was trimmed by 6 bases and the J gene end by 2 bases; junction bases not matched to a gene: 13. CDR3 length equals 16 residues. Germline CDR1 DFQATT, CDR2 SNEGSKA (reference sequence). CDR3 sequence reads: CSAPNRQGLGNQPQHF. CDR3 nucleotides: TGCAGTGCCCCTAATCGACAGGGCCTAGGCAATCAGCCCCAGCATTTT.

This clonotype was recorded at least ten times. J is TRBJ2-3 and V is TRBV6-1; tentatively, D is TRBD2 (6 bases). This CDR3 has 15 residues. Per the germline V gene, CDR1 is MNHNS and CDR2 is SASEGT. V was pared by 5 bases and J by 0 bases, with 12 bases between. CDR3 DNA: TGTGCCAGCAGTCCCGGGACTCCTAGCACAGATACGCAGTATTTT. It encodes CASSPGTPSTDTQYF.

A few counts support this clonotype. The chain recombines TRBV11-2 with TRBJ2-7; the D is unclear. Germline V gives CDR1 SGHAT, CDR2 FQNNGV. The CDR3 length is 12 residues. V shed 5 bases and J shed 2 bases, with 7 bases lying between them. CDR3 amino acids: CASSVSPYEQYF. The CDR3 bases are TGTGCCAGCAGCGTCTCCCCCTACGAGCAGTACTTC.

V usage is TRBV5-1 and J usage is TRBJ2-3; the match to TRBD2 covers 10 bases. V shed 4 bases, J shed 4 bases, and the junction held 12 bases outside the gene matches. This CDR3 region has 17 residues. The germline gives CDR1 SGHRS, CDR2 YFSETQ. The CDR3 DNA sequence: TGCGCCAGCAGCCTTTTGGGCCTAGCGGGGGCCCCAGATACGCAGTATTTT. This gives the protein CASSLLGLAGAPDTQYF. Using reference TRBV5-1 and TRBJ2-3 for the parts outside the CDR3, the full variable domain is KAGVTQTPRYLIKTRGQQVTLSCSPISGHRSVSWYQQTPGQGLQFLFEYFSETQRNKGNFPGRFSGRQFSNSRSEMNVSTLELGDSALYLCASSLLGLAGAPDTQYFGPGTRLTVL.

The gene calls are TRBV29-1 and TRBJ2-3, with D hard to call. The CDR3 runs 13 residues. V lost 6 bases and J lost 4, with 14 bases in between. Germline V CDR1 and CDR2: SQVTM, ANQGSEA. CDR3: CSVRQVLADTQYF. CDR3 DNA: TGCAGCGTCCGTCAAGTACTCGCAGATACGCAGTATTTT.

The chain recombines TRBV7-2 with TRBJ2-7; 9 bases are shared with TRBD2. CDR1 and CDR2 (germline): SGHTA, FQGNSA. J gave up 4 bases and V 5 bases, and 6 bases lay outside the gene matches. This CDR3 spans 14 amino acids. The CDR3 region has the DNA TGTGCCAGCAGCCCGAGCGGGGGGCGGTACGAGCAGTACTTC. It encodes CASSPSGGRYEQYF. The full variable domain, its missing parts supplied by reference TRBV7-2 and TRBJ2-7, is GAGVSQSPSNKVTEKGKDVELRCDPISGHTALYWYRQSLGQGLEFLIYFQGNSAPDKSGLPSDRFSAERTGGSVSTLTIQRTQQEDSAVYLCASSPSGGRYEQYFGPGTRLTVT.